A single sample is the source of the 32 T cell receptor beta chains below, sequenced in a study of cytomegalovirus exposure and HLA in healthy donors. TCRdb keeps only in-frame clones here, not all; method: immunoSEQ multiplex PCR. This sample has approximately 180,000 clones, with about 83% found just once. Sequencing was performed on PBMCs. The receptors stem from a woman in her twenties or thirties in good health and CMV-seronegative.

The J gene is TRBJ2-7, the V gene TRBV15, with 7 bases lining up with TRBD1. Germline V gene lookup returns CDR1 LNHNV and CDR2 YYDKDF (reference sequence). Germline trimming cut 5 bases from V and 3 bases from J; bases unmatched to any gene: 10. This CDR3 spans 15 amino acids. CDR3 residues: CATSVSTGTFYEQYF. CDR3 bases: TGTGCCACCAGCGTATCGACAGGGACCTTCTACGAGCAGTACTTC.

The chain carries TRBV11-2 and TRBJ2-7; tentative D call: TRBD1 (6 bases). V dropped 2 bases and J dropped 5 bases, with 13 bases sitting between them. Germline V gene data show CDR1 as SGHAT and CDR2 as FQNNGV. The CDR3 extends over 14 amino acids. DNA for the CDR3: TGTGCCAGCAGCTTACGTAGGGGGTTGAACGAGCAGTACTTC. It encodes CASSLRRGLNEQYF.

The V and J genes are TRBV6-5 and TRBJ1-1, with D unresolved. The CDR3 runs to 15 residues. Per the germline V gene, CDR1 is MNHEY and CDR2 is SVGAGI. The germline V and J ends were trimmed by 0 bases and 6 bases, with 14 bases remaining between them. The CDR3 here is CASSYSRVGEAEAFF. As DNA, the CDR3 is TGTGCCAGCAGTTACTCCCGGGTAGGAGAGGCTGAAGCTTTCTTT.

The V call is TRBV2, the J call TRBJ2-7; 7 nucleotides align to TRBD1. V was clipped by 5 bases and J by 13 bases; unmatched bases: 11. There are 12 residues in the CDR3. Germline CDR1 reads SNHLY; CDR2 reads FYNNEI. The CDR3 here is CASSTPGGSRYF. The CDR3 DNA sequence: TGTGCCAGCAGTACCCCAGGGGGTAGCCGATACTTC.

This clone was observed once. The rearrangement links TRBV19 to TRBJ2-1; 8 bases align to TRBD2. With 9 bases clipped from V and 13 bases from J, the junction kept 17 bases outside the gene matches. Per germline, CDR1 LNHDA and CDR2 SQIVND (reference sequence). The CDR3 has 14 residues. CDR3 loop: CASTASGGGGGQFF. The CDR3 DNA is TGTGCCAGCACCGCCTCCGGGGGGGGCGGGGGCCAGTTCTTC.

The CDR3 protein is CASSTLARDYAYNEQFF. The CDR3 DNA reads TGTGCCAGTAGTACCTTAGCCCGGGACTACGCCTACAATGAGCAGTTCTTC. V and J are TRBV19 and TRBJ2-1, with 7 nucleotides matching TRBD2. J lost 2 bases, V lost 4 bases, and 11 bases had no gene match. The CDR3 runs to 17 residues. The germline gives CDR1 LNHDA, CDR2 SQIVND (reference sequence).

V is TRBV6-5 and J is TRBJ2-5; 7 positions match TRBD2. From germline, CDR1 is MNHEY and CDR2 SVGAGI. This CDR3 is built from 15 residues. V shed 4 bases, J shed 3 bases, and the junction held 8 bases outside the gene matches. CDR3 sequence reads: CASSSPGLPKETQYF. The DNA for the CDR3 is TGTGCCAGCAGTTCGCCGGGACTACCCAAAGAGACCCAGTACTTC.

V and J are TRBV5-4 and TRBJ2-3; weak D call: TRBD1 (6 bases). The germline V gene has CDR1 SGHNT and CDR2 YYREEE (reference sequence). The CDR3 sequence is 15 residues long. V was trimmed by 4 bases and J by 1 base, leaving 13 bases between them. DNA of the CDR3: TGTGCCAGCAGCAGTACAGGGACGCGCACAGATACGCAGTATTTT. Translating it yields CASSSTGTRTDTQYF.

V is TRBV4-1 and J is TRBJ1-1, with 9 nucleotides matching TRBD1. This CDR3 has 11 amino acids. The V gene end was trimmed by 6 bases and the J gene end by 10 bases; junction bases not matched to a gene: 3. Germline V gene data show CDR1 as MGHRA and CDR2 as YSYEKL. CDR3 sequence: CASRQGARAFF. The CDR3 nucleotides read TGCGCCAGCAGACAGGGGGCCAGAGCTTTCTTT.

In DNA form, the CDR3 reads TGTGCCAGCAGCTTACTCACACAGGGGGTAGGTGGGGCCAACGTCCTGACTTTC. Its translation: CASSLLTQGVGGANVLTF. The chain is built from TRBV11-3 and TRBJ2-6; TRBD1 aligns across 8 bases. This CDR3 has 18 amino acids. Trimming cost V 2 bases and J 3 bases; bases outside gene matches: 9. Germline V lookup: CDR1 SGHNT, CDR2 YENEEA.

This clone has just a few counts. This chain connects TRBV11-2 to TRBJ2-5; D might be TRBD2 (5 bases). The CDR3 covers 11 residues. Germline CDR1 reads SGHAT; CDR2 reads FQNNGV. Trimming cost V 5 bases and J 13 bases, with 14 bases left between them. CDR3 nucleotide sequence: TGTGCCAGCAGCGTAGGAGGACTGATGTACTTC. Its translation: CASSVGGLMYF.

V is TRBV11-2 and J is TRBJ1-2, with D hard to call. This CDR3 has 13 residues. Germline loops: CDR1 SGHAT, CDR2 FQNNGV. V lost 2 bases and J lost 2, with 6 bases in between. The CDR3: CASSLQANYGYTF. For the CDR3, the DNA is TGTGCCAGCAGCTTACAGGCGAACTATGGCTACACCTTC.

This chain links TRBV30 with TRBJ2-5; the match to TRBD2 covers 15 bases. The CDR3 extends over 17 amino acids. CDR1 is GTSNPN and CDR2 is SVGIG in the germline V gene (reference sequence). The V and J ends lost 2 bases and 5 bases, in that order; junction bases with no gene match: 9. The CDR3: CAWSTGTSGGKGETQYF. The CDR3 bases are TGTGCCTGGAGTACAGGGACTAGCGGGGGGAAGGGGGAGACCCAGTACTTC.

Written as DNA, the CDR3 is TGTGCCAGCAGCTTAGGCGCGAACAGGGACACTGAAGCTTTCTTT. This gives the protein CASSLGANRDTEAFF. The V gene is TRBV11-3, the J gene TRBJ1-1, with D tentatively TRBD1 (6 bases). V lost 1 base and J lost 3, with 12 bases in between. CDR3 size: 15 residues. Germline assignment: CDR1 SGHNT and CDR2 YENEEA.

This clone was counted a few times. The chain has TRBV27 and TRBJ1-6, with 7 bases that match TRBD1. J was trimmed by 6 bases and V by 6 bases; bases with no gene match: 5. CDR1 is MNHEY, CDR2 SMNVEV, per germline (reference sequence). CDR3 length: 14 residues. The CDR3 DNA sequence: TGTGCCAGCAGGAGAGGGACAGTTAATTCACCCCTCCACTTT. Protein sequence: CASRRGTVNSPLHF.

The V gene is TRBV12-5, the J gene TRBJ2-1; TRBD1 matches at 7 bases. The CDR3 is 16 residues long. J gave up 2 bases and V 0 bases, and 4 bases lay outside the gene matches. Germline-derived CDR1 and CDR2 are LGHNT and FRNRAP. In DNA, the CDR3 is TGTGCTAGTGGTTTGGTACACAGGGGCACCTACAATGAGCAGTTCTTC. Amino acid sequence: CASGLVHRGTYNEQFF.

The chain links TRBV6-6 to TRBJ1-5; 7 nucleotides agree with TRBD1. V was pared by 5 bases and J by 6 bases, with 13 bases of the junction left unmatched. Per the germline V gene, CDR1 is MNHNY and CDR2 is SVGAGI (reference sequence). The CDR3 length is 16 residues. CDR3 loop: CASSLSDREDGQPQHF. The CDR3 DNA sequence: TGTGCCAGCAGTCTATCCGACAGGGAGGACGGTCAGCCCCAGCATTTT.

The chain recombines TRBV5-1 with TRBJ1-1, with 11 nucleotides matching TRBD1. Per the germline V gene, CDR1 is SGHRS and CDR2 is YFSETQ. The CDR3 is 16 amino acids. V gave up 2 bases and J gave up 4 bases; unmatched junction bases: 7. The CDR3 bases are TGCGCCAGCAGCTTCTGGGGACAGGGGGTATCCACTGAAGCTTTCTTT. Encoded protein: CASSFWGQGVSTEAFF. Combining the CDR3 with reference TRBV5-1 and TRBJ1-1 gives the whole variable domain KAGVTQTPRYLIKTRGQQVTLSCSPISGHRSVSWYQQTPGQGLQFLFEYFSETQRNKGNFPGRFSGRQFSNSRSEMNVSTLELGDSALYLCASSFWGQGVSTEAFFGQGTRLTVV.

J is TRBJ2-2 and V is TRBV11-2, with 15 bases fitting TRBD2. CDR3 length: 16 residues. CDR1 is SGHAT, CDR2 FQNNGV, per germline. V trimming: 4 bases; J trimming: 6 bases; junction bases outside the gene matches: 3. The CDR3, as DNA: TGTGCCAGCAGCTCGAGGACTAGCGGGGGGGCCGGGGAGCTGTTTTTT. It specifies CASSSRTSGGAGELFF.

The gene calls are TRBV11-2 and TRBJ2-5, with D possibly being TRBD1 (6 bases). Germline V lookup: CDR1 SGHAT, CDR2 FQNNGV. Trimming removed 2 bases from V and 5 bases from J, with 18 bases in between. The CDR3 covers 16 residues. As DNA, the CDR3 is TGTGCCAGCAGCTTATATTTCCAGGGGAAGTTGGAGACCCAGTACTTC. Translation gives CASSLYFQGKLETQYF.

The chain is built from TRBV6-5 and TRBJ2-3; 7 bases are shared with TRBD2. CDR1 is MNHEY and CDR2 is SVGAGI in the germline V gene. V gave up 4 bases and J gave up 2 bases; unmatched junction bases: 9. The CDR3 sequence is 16 residues long. The CDR3 region is CASSFYRRGITDTQYF. CDR3 sequence (DNA): TGTGCCAGCAGTTTTTATCGGCGGGGGATCACAGATACGCAGTATTTT.

The chain recombines TRBV7-2 with TRBJ2-1, with D possibly being TRBD2 (5 bases). Germline assignment: CDR1 SGHTA and CDR2 FQGNSA. The CDR3 covers 14 residues. Trimming stripped 4 bases from V and 3 bases from J, with 10 bases between. The CDR3 DNA follows: TGTGCCAGCAGCTACCGAGGGTTCTACAATGAGCAGTTCTTC. Amino acids: CASSYRGFYNEQFF.

The genes are TRBV19 and TRBJ1-5, with 11 bases aligning to TRBD1. The CDR3 extends over 15 amino acids. V lost 3 bases, J lost 7 bases, and 5 bases stayed unmatched. The germline V gene has CDR1 LNHDA and CDR2 SQIVND (reference sequence). The CDR3 nucleotides read TGTGCCAGTAGTATCCGGACAGGGGGCTTGCAGCCCCAGCATTTT. Protein product: CASSIRTGGLQPQHF.

The chain links TRBV5-5 to TRBJ1-4; tentatively, D is TRBD1 (6 bases). Germline loops: CDR1 SGHKS, CDR2 YYEKEE (reference sequence). The CDR3 loop spans 14 amino acids. The V end lost 0 bases, the J end lost 8 bases, and 11 bases lay between the germline ends. DNA for the CDR3: TGTGCCAGCAGCTTGGGCGGGGGGCGAGAAAAACTGTTTTTT. It codes for CASSLGGGREKLFF.

This clone was seen once. The CDR3, as DNA: TGTGCCAGCAGTTTATCTGGAGGGGGCTTAGGCTACACCTTC. It specifies CASSLSGGGLGYTF. This chain connects TRBV27 to TRBJ1-2; TRBD1 matches at 7 bases. V was clipped by 0 bases and J by 8 bases; unmatched bases: 6. CDR1 is MNHEY, CDR2 SMNVEV, per germline (reference sequence). The CDR3 spans 14 residues.

The chain couples TRBV6-5 to TRBJ2-2; tentatively, D is TRBD2 (5 bases). There are 14 residues in the CDR3. V shed 3 bases and J shed 6 bases, with 11 bases lying between them. The V gene's germline CDR1 is MNHEY and CDR2 SVGAGI. The CDR3, as DNA: TGTGCCAGCAGTTATGGAGGATGGGCCGGGGAGCTGTTTTTT. Residues: CASSYGGWAGELFF.

This clone was seen only once. The genes are TRBV19 and TRBJ2-3, with 8 positions matching TRBD1. With V trimmed by 7 bases and J by 1 base, 4 bases remained unmatched. This CDR3 has 14 amino acids. Germline V lookup: CDR1 LNHDA, CDR2 SQIVND (reference sequence). As DNA, the CDR3 is TGTGCCAGTACCCAGGGGGCCGGCACAGATACGCAGTATTTT. Translation: CASTQGAGTDTQYF.

V usage is TRBV30 and J usage is TRBJ1-4, with D possibly being TRBD1 (6 bases). Germline V gives CDR1 GTSNPN, CDR2 SVGIG (reference sequence). This CDR3 comprises 15 residues. Trimming stripped 2 bases from V and 3 bases from J, with 13 bases between. CDR3 coding DNA: TGTGCCTGGAGTAAGGGGGGAGGGGCTAATGAAAAACTGTTTTTT. Translation: CAWSKGGGANEKLFF.

The chain carries TRBV2 and TRBJ2-7; a possible D gene is TRBD2 (5 bases). CDR3 length: 16 amino acids. Per germline, CDR1 SNHLY and CDR2 FYNNEI. Trimming took 0 bases from V and 3 from J, leaving 15 bases between them. DNA of the CDR3: TGTGCCAGCAGTGAAGCGCTTACCGGACTCCGCTACGAGCAGTACTTC. Protein product: CASSEALTGLRYEQYF. The full variable domain, completed using reference TRBV2 and TRBJ2-7, is EPEVTQTPSHQVTQMGQEVILRCVPISNHLYFYWYRQILGQKVEFLVSFYNNEISEKSEIFDDQFSVERPDGSNFTLKIRSTKLEDSAMYFCASSEALTGLRYEQYFGPGTRLTVT.

The chain recombines TRBV13 with TRBJ2-5; the match to TRBD1 covers 12 bases. CDR1 and CDR2 from the germline V gene are PRHDT and FYEKMQ (reference sequence). The V gene end was trimmed by 5 bases and the J gene end by 5 bases; junction bases not matched to a gene: 3. The CDR3 totals 14 residues. The DNA of the CDR3 is TGTGCCAGCAGCAGGGACAGGGGGCTGGAGACCCAGTACTTC. It specifies CASSRDRGLETQYF.

The V call is TRBV4-3, the J call TRBJ1-2; D unresolved. The germline gives CDR1 LGHNA, CDR2 YSLEER. The CDR3 sequence is 16 residues long. V shed 0 bases and J shed 0 bases, with 11 bases lying between them. The CDR3 DNA follows: TGCGCCAGCAGCCAAGATCTTTCACAGCCTAACTATGGCTACACCTTC. This encodes CASSQDLSQPNYGYTF.

This clone has only one observation. This chain connects TRBV5-1 to TRBJ2-7; 13 nucleotides agree with TRBD2. V lost 4 bases, J lost 3 bases, and 7 bases stayed unmatched. CDR1 is SGHRS, CDR2 YFSETQ, per germline. The CDR3 contains 16 residues. Written as DNA, the CDR3 is TGCGCCAGCAGCGACGGGACTAGCGGGGCCAGCTACGAGCAGTACTTC. Amino acids: CASSDGTSGASYEQYF.